This paragraph reports one TCR beta chain. Its antigen is not known. The sample belongs to a study of CD8+CD57+ T cells in acquired aplastic anemia. Study-wide background: Sorting CD4+ and CD8+ cells gave DNA averaging about 3.2 ug. Healthy donor CD4+ cell samples had a mean of about 10.8 million reads. Overall study findings and caveats: The study identified around 28 CD8+ CDR3 sequences shared by patients and controls.

Germline-derived CDR1 and CDR2 are SEHNR and FQNEAQ (reference sequence). Between the trimmed V and J ends, which lost 6 bases and 8 bases, there was a span of 5 bases. This CDR3 is built from 10 residues. According to the study, genomic DNA was the template for TCR beta VDJ and CDR3 profiling. TCRdb re-called the reads through MiXCR, storing one row per CDR3 protein. This table holds about 190,000 distinct CDR3 sequences, 54% found once. Sequencing was carried out using sorted CD4+, CD8+, or CD8+CD57+ T cells (not recorded which) from PBMCs. The chain uses TRBV7-9 and TRBJ2-1; D remains unclear. The receptor was derived from a human donor in good health, serving as a control. Written as DNA, the CDR3 is TGTGCCAGCAGGAACCATGAGCAGTTCTTC. This gives the protein CASRNHEQFF.